The clone carrying this T cell receptor (beta chain) came up a few times. The germline V gene has CDR1 LNHDA and CDR2 SQIVND (reference sequence). Trimming took off 5 bases at V and 3 bases at J, with 11 bases between the two ends. CDR3 length: 14 amino acids. This sample is part of a study of blood T cell repertoires in COVID-19. TCRdb's table, derived via immunoSEQ multiplex PCR, lists solely in-frame clones and lacks some. Of tens of thousands of clones detected, around 83% appear once; the ten largest clones hold 20% to 25%. The chain uses TRBV19 and TRBJ1-3; D unresolved. The TCR was taken from a woman aged 80 or over in a cohort sampled during active or convalescent COVID-19. Sequenced input: peripheral blood. The CDR3 region has the DNA TGTGCCAGTAGTGACCTAGGCGTTGGAAACACCATATATTTT. Protein sequence: CASSDLGVGNTIYF. Full variable domain (remainder filled in from reference TRBV19 and TRBJ1-3): DGGITQSPKYLFRKEGQNVTLSCEQNLNHDAMYWYRQDPGQGLRLIYYSQIVNDFQKGDIAEGYSVSREKKESFPLTVTSAQKNPTAFYLCASSDLGVGNTIYFGEGSWLTVV.